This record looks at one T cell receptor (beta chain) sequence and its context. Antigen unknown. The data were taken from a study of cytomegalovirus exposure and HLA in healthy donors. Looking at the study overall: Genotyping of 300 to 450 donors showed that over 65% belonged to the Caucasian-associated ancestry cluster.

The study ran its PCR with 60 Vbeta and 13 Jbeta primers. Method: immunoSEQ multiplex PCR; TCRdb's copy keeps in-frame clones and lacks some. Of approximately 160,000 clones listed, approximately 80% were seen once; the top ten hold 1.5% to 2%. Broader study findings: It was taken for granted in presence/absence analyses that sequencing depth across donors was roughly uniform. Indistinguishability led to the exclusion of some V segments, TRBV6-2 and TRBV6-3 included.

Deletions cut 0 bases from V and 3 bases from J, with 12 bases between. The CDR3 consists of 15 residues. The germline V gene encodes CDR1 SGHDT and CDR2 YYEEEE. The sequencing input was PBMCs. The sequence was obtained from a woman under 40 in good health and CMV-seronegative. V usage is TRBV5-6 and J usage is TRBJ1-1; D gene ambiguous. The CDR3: CASSLDPVTDTEAFF. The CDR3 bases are TGTGCCAGCAGCTTGGATCCGGTAACTGACACTGAAGCTTTCTTT.